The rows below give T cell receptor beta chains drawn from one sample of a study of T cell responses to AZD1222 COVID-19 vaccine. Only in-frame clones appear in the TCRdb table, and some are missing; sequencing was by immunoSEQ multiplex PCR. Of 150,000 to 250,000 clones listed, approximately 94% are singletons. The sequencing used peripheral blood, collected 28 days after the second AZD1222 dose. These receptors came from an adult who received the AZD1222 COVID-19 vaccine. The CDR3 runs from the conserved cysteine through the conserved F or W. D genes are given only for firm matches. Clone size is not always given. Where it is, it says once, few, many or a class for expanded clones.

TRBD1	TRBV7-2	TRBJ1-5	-	TGTGCCAGCAGCTCCGGGACAGGGATGAATCAGCCCCAGCATTTT	CASSSGTGMNQPQHF
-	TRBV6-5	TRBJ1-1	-	TGTGCCAGCAGTTACGGCTCCGGGACGGAGGGGACTGAAGCTTTCTTT	CASSYGSGTEGTEAFF
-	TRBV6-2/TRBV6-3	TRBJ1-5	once	TGTGCCAGCAGTCACCAGGGTCAGCCCCAGCATTTT	CASSHQGQPQHF
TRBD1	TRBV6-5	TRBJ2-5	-	TGTGCCAGCAGCCCGGGACAGAGTTCGGAGACCCAGTACTTC	CASSPGQSSETQYF
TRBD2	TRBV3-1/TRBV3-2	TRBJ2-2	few	TGTGCCAGCAGCCAAGGTGCGGGGGGACGCCGTTCGGAGCTGTTTTTT	CASSQGAGGRRSELFF
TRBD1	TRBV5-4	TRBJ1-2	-	TGTGCCAGCAGGGGTGGACGGACAGGGGAGGACTATGGCTACACCTTC	CASRGGRTGEDYGYTF
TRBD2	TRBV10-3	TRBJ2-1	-	TGTGCCATCAGTGAGGCTTCGGCGGGGGGGCACAATGAGCAGTTCTTC	CAISEASAGGHNEQFF
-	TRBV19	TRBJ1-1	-	TGTGCCAGTAGTACAGTTAGGAAGAGTACTGAAGCTTTCTTT	CASSTVRKSTEAFF
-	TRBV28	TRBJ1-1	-	TGTGCCAGCAGTTTCAACCCGAGGGGCGCTGAAGCTTTCTTT	CASSFNPRGAEAFF
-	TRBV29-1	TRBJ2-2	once	TGCAGCGTTGAGAGGTTCGTCACCGGGGAGCTGTTTTTT	CSVERFVTGELFF
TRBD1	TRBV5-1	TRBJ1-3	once	TGCGCCAGCAGCCCCGACAGGGCGGGAGGAAACACCATATATTTT	CASSPDRAGGNTIYF
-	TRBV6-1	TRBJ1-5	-	TGTGCCAGCAGTGAACTTGGCGGGGGACGGAATCAGCCCCAGCATTTT	CASSELGGGRNQPQHF
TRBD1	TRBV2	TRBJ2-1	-	TGTGCCAGCACCCTGGACAGGGAGAATGAGCAGTTCTTC	CASTLDRENEQFF
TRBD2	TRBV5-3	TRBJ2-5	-	TGTGCCAGAAGCCCGCGGGGGGGACCAGAGACCCAGTACTTC	CARSPRGGPETQYF
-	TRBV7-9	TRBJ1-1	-	TGTGCCAGCAGCTTTCAGGCGAACACTGAAGCTTTCTTT	CASSFQANTEAFF
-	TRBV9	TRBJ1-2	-	TGTGCCAGCAGCCCAGGGACCTCGGCGGGCTACACCTTC	CASSPGTSAGYTF
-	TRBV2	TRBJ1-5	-	TGTGCCAGCAGTGAATCCCTAAATCAGCCCCAGCATTTT	CASSESLNQPQHF
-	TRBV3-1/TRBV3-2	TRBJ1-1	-	TGTGCCAGCAGCCTCCGACTTGACGTAAGGTCTGGAGCTTTCTTT	CASSLRLDVRSGAFF
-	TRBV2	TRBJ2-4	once	TGTGCCAGCAGTGAAGGTTGGGTAGCCAAAAACATTCAGTACTTC	CASSEGWVAKNIQYF
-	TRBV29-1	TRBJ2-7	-	TGCAGCGTTCAAGGGGGTATGGGACGGCCGAACTACGAGCAGTACTTC	CSVQGGMGRPNYEQYF
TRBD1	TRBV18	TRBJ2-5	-	TGTGCCAGCTCACCTCGACAGGGTTGGGAGACCCAGTACTTC	CASSPRQGWETQYF
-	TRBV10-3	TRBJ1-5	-	TGTGCCATCAGGGGGGAGGGGACTTCAGGGCAGCCCCAGCATTTT	CAIRGEGTSGQPQHF
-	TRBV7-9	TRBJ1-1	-	TGTGCCAGCAGCGCGAAAGGGAACACTGAAGCTTTCTTT	CASSAKGNTEAFF
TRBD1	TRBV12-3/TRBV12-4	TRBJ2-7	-	TGTGCCAGCAGAGTGGACAGGGGATACGAGCAGTACTTC	CASRVDRGYEQYF
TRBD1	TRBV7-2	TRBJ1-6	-	TGTGCCAGCAGCTTCCGGACAGGTTATAATTCACCCCTCCACTTT	CASSFRTGYNSPLHF
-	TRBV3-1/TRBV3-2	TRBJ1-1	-	TGTGCCAGCAGCCAGGATACTGAAGCTTTCTTT	CASSQDTEAFF
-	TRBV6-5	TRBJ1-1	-	TGTGCCTCAGCGGCGAACACTGAAGCTTTCTTT	CASAANTEAFF